This TCR beta chain was identified in a study of human T cells and chemical hapten exposure (dated by TCRdb to about 2021). Some background on the complete study: For sensitization, 2% DPC in acetone was applied to a roughly 2 cm by roughly 2 cm area of upper inner arm skin. Throughout the study period of roughly 24 weeks, patients also received therapeutic DPC doses to the scalp every week. Patch testing on the upper back used Finn chambers containing 0.01% DPC, with scoring done after 6 days according to International Contact Dermatitis Research Group standards. The mostly female patient cohort included alopecia areata with under or over 50% scalp involvement, alopecia totalis and alopecia universalis. Libraries were pooled for sequencing, and variation in per-sample TCR yields was attributed mainly to small differences in library volumes within the pool. This study followed changes in the peripheral blood TCR repertoire in vivo during primary and secondary sensitization of alopecia patients to the hapten diphenylcyclopropenone (DPC). Blood samples were taken from patients before sensitization (week 0) and then at 2, 6 and about 24 weeks after DPC sensitization. For TCR sequencing, blood came from 25 to 35 alopecia patients at anywhere from one to four time points (pre-sensitization, 2, 6 and 24 weeks). Study-wide conclusions, independent of this receptor: Repeated subsampling changed both the strength of the expansion versus patch-test correlation and the threshold at which the correlation became significant. All patients had alopecia, a presumed autoimmune disease, so their immune response might differ from that of healthy individuals. Patch test score correlated positively with the number of PT1 expanded TCRs, reaching significance at thresholds 8, 16 and 32 but not at 4. No change with DPC sensitization was found in the number of TCRs above 1 in 1000 frequency, and no evidence of global repertoire structure alterations was found. Expanded TCRs formed significantly more large CDR3 similarity clusters than pre-sensitization or healthy control sets, consistent with antigen-driven responses.

According to the study, the label for this sample's time point signals: patch test 2, 6 weeks after DPC sensitization. This sample's treatment or condition label indicates: therapeutic diphenylcyclopropenone sensitization with weekly scalp DPC. At each patch-test visit, blood was drawn before the patch test was applied. Patients were eligible if aged 18 to 70, diagnosed with alopecia and judged suitable for DPC therapy, and pregnant patients were excluded. Total RNA was isolated from unfractionated whole blood collected in Tempus Blood RNA tubes. Only one count was recorded for this clonotype. What this receptor recognizes is not known. No quality values exist for individual bases; no much larger clone is one base distant. A read on its own is weak evidence. The protocol used for the library was RACE. TCRdb shows the sequencer as NextSeq 500. During library preparation, unique molecular identifiers were attached to individual cDNA molecules so that TCRs could be counted in a quantitative, reproducible way. Each blood RNA sample was used to sequence both TCR alpha and TCR beta chains. Concerning the study's data processing: A median of approximately 96,000 TCRs per sample was observed, with a range of about 20,000 to 750,000. V, J and CDR3 annotation of the TCR reads was performed with the Decombinator software suite. Every sample was subsampled to the same number of TCRs (28,000) for the PS versus PT1 abundance plots. Expanded TCRs were defined as absent before sensitization and observed at least eight times at the 2-week time point. In-frame beta chains were kept once TCRdb had trimmed the public reads at Q25 with fastp and called clones with MiXCR. Rows are unified per CDR3 protein, each entry keeping the most common DNA and genes. The V and J calls and clone size are TCRdb's, not the authors'. The sample contains over 70,000 distinct CDR3 sequences, 9.5% to 13% of them found a single time. The ten largest account for around 1.6% of the sample.

The receptor was derived from a young man with alopecia areata. Some clones in this sample may be carry-over from other donors' samples. Sample: whole blood, taken in connection with sensitization to the hapten diphenylcyclopropenone (DPC).

The encoded CDR3 is CASSQETQGNRNTIYF. The DNA is TGTGCCAGCAGCCAAGAAACACAGGGAAATAGAAACACCATATATTTT. The chain was built from TRBV3-1 and TRBJ1-3; TRBD1 is a weak D gene call, 6 bases matching. V and J are truncated by 0 bases and 5 bases respectively, leaving an intervening sequence of 14 bases. Looking up the germline V gene (reference sequence) yields CDR1 LGHDT and CDR2 YNNKEL. The CDR3 contains 16 residues, cysteine and phenylalanine counted. The DNA shown is the 48-base CDR3, in frame from base 1.